Following are 13 T cell receptor beta chains from one sample sequenced in a study of T cell responses to AZD1222 COVID-19 vaccine. Sequencing was performed with immunoSEQ multiplex PCR; in TCRdb, only in-frame clones are kept and a portion is missing. The sample shows around 160,000 clones, 80% to 85% of them seen only once. The input for sequencing was peripheral blood, taken on day 0 of MenACWY control vaccination. These receptors all stem from an adult in good health.

The count of this clone is one. The rearrangement joins TRBV19 to TRBJ2-2; 8 bases map to TRBD1. Germline V gene sequence: CDR1 LNHDA, CDR2 SQIVND (reference sequence). The CDR3 is 14 residues long. The ends lost 10 bases at V and 5 bases at J; junction bases unmatched: 9. This CDR3 is CATGGQGRTGELFF. The CDR3 DNA sequence: TGTGCCACCGGTGGACAGGGCCGAACCGGGGAGCTGTTTTTT.

This chain links TRBV7-2 with TRBJ2-1, with D hard to call. V lost 3 bases, J lost 10 bases, and 10 bases lay in between. The length of the CDR3 is 12 residues. The V gene's germline CDR1 is SGHTA and CDR2 FQGNSA. The DNA for the CDR3 is TGTGCCAGCAGCTTCCCCCCAAGGGAGCAGTTCTTC. Protein: CASSFPPREQFF.

The gene calls are TRBV10-3 and TRBJ2-1; no firm D call. Trimming shortened V by 2 bases and J by 5 bases, and 10 bases separated the two germline ends. Germline CDR1 is ENHRY and CDR2 is SYGVKD. The CDR3 loop spans 14 amino acids. CDR3 nucleotides: TGTGCCATCAGTGAGGAGCAGCCCCACAATGAGCAGTTCTTC. It is translated as CAISEEQPHNEQFF.

This clone was detected a few times. The chain links TRBV9 to TRBJ1-2; a weak D match, TRBD1 (6 bases). Trimming stripped 0 bases from V and 2 bases from J, with 11 bases between. CDR3 length: 15 amino acids. Germline loops: CDR1 SGDLS, CDR2 YYNGEE. CDR3 sequence (DNA): TGTGCCAGCAGCGTAGAAATAGGGGGGAACTATGGCTACACCTTC. Its translation is CASSVEIGGNYGYTF.

This clone was counted between two and nine times. This chain uses TRBV21-1 with TRBJ2-3; the table's D call, TRBD1, has no DNA check behind it. TRBV21-1 represents a pseudogene. CDR3 length equals 14 residues. The CDR3 coding sequence is TGTGCCAGCAGCATCGGACAGGGATCAGATACGCAGTATTTT. Protein: CASSIGQGSDTQYF.

The rearrangement links TRBV11-2 to TRBJ2-7, with 8 bases aligning to TRBD1. The germline gives CDR1 SGHAT, CDR2 FQNNGV. V was pared by 7 bases and J by 2 bases, with 4 bases of the junction left unmatched. This CDR3 has 13 residues. In nucleotides, the CDR3 is TGTGCCAGCACAACAGGGGGTACCTACGAGCAGTACTTC. Protein product: CASTTGGTYEQYF.

The V call is TRBV7-3, the J call TRBJ2-1; D call uncertain. This CDR3 is 13 amino acids long. Trimming left V 0 bases short and J 9 bases short, with 9 bases between. Per germline, CDR1 SGHTA and CDR2 FQGTGA. The CDR3 loop reads CASSLTGLGEQFF. The CDR3 DNA reads TGTGCCAGCAGCTTAACCGGGTTGGGTGAGCAGTTCTTC.

This clone was recorded once. This chain joins TRBV5-5 and TRBJ1-2; 7 positions agree with TRBD1. The CDR3 is 16 amino acids. CDR1 is SGHKS, CDR2 YYEKEE, per germline (reference sequence). V lost 0 bases, J lost 5 bases, and 10 bases stayed unmatched. In DNA, the CDR3 is TGTGCCAGCAGCTTGGCCCCGGGACAGAACGTTTATGGCTACACCTTC. It translates to CASSLAPGQNVYGYTF.

The chain carries TRBV9 and TRBJ1-2, with 9 bases identical to TRBD1. Germline trimming cut 3 bases from V and 3 bases from J; bases unmatched to any gene: 6. CDR1 and CDR2 from the germline V gene are SGDLS and YYNGEE. The CDR3 contains 15 residues. The CDR3 protein is CASSARGQGDYGYTF. CDR3 nucleotide sequence: TGTGCCAGCAGCGCCCGGGGACAGGGCGACTATGGCTACACCTTC.

The rearrangement joins TRBV6-2 or TRBV6-3 to TRBJ1-5, with D uncertain. Germline V gives CDR1 MNHEY, CDR2 SVGEGT. Trimming cost V 5 bases and J 0 bases, with 14 bases left between them. The CDR3 length is 16 residues. The CDR3 spells CASSRLTRNSNQPQHF. The CDR3 DNA reads as TGTGCCAGCAGTCGACTGACACGGAATAGCAATCAGCCCCAGCATTTT.

This chain joins TRBV7-8 and TRBJ1-6, with no clear D. Germline CDR1 SGHVS, CDR2 FQNEAQ. Between the trimmed V and J ends, which lost 0 bases and 6 bases, there was a span of 15 bases. This CDR3 has 17 amino acids. The CDR3 coding sequence is TGTGCCAGCAGCTTAGCGCGGGTCCCGCTAGGTAATTCACCCCTCCACTTT. It specifies CASSLARVPLGNSPLHF.

The rearrangement joins TRBV7-3 to TRBJ2-3, with D possibly being TRBD1 or TRBD2 (5 bases each). The CDR3 sequence is 16 residues long. The germline V gene has CDR1 SGHTA and CDR2 FQGTGA. V shed 1 base and J shed 3 bases, with 14 bases lying between them. The CDR3 loop reads CASSLIPGTTTDTQYF. In DNA, the CDR3 is TGTGCCAGCAGCTTAATCCCAGGGACGACAACAGATACGCAGTATTTT.

This clone occurred a few times. V and J are TRBV19 and TRBJ1-6; 7 bases fit TRBD1. This CDR3 is built from 15 residues. With V trimmed by 8 bases and J by 7 bases, 11 bases remained unmatched. CDR1 and CDR2 (germline): LNHDA, SQIVND (reference sequence). CDR3 loop: CASGTLDRSNSPLHF. In DNA, the CDR3 is TGTGCCAGTGGAACCCTGGACAGGTCGAATTCACCCCTCCACTTT.